Below are 27 T cell receptor beta chains sequenced from a single sample in a study of blood T cell repertoires in COVID-19. Measured with immunoSEQ multiplex PCR; TCRdb has only the in-frame clones, and not every one. The repertoire has some 300,000 clones, more than 80% of them found once; the top ten carry over 5.5%. The sample taken for sequencing was peripheral blood. These receptors all come from a woman in her forties or fifties with COVID-19, enrolled during active disease.

V gene TRBV5-1 combines with J gene TRBJ2-7; 11 nucleotides line up with TRBD2. Germline-derived CDR1 and CDR2 are SGHRS and YFSETQ. The CDR3 totals 16 residues. Trimming removed 0 bases from V and 0 bases from J; junction bases left unmatched: 2. CDR3 sequence reads: CASSLAGTSGSYEQYF. Here the CDR3 DNA reads TGCGCCAGCAGCTTGGCCGGGACTAGCGGCTCCTACGAGCAGTACTTC.

This sequence joins TRBV2 and TRBJ2-4; D not resolved. The CDR3 totals 14 residues. Germline assignment: CDR1 SNHLY and CDR2 FYNNEI. Trimming shortened V by 6 bases and J by 0 bases, and 9 bases separated the two germline ends. CDR3 coding DNA: TGTGCCAGCAGACAGTCCCTAGCCAAAAACATTCAGTACTTC. Translated, it gives CASRQSLAKNIQYF.

This clone has only one observation. The V call is TRBV28, the J call TRBJ2-7; 8 nucleotides line up with TRBD2. This CDR3 spans 15 amino acids. Germline values: CDR1 MDHEN, CDR2 SYDVKM. J lost 2 bases, V lost 7 bases, and 10 bases had no gene match. For the CDR3, the DNA is TGTGCCAGCATTCTCGAAGCGGGAGCACCCTACGAGCAGTACTTC. Encoded protein: CASILEAGAPYEQYF.

This clone was seen a handful of times. V and J are TRBV19 and TRBJ1-5, with D unresolved. The CDR3 is 15 amino acids. Per germline, CDR1 LNHDA and CDR2 SQIVND (reference sequence). V shed 1 base and J shed 0 bases, with 7 bases lying between them. The CDR3 DNA reads as TGTGCCAGTAGTATAGTCAGATTTAGCAATCAGCCCCAGCATTTT. Protein: CASSIVRFSNQPQHF.

The rearrangement uses TRBV9 and TRBJ2-3; the match to TRBD2 covers 9 bases. CDR1 is SGDLS, CDR2 YYNGEE, per germline. V lost 0 bases and J lost 5; bases outside the gene matches: 7. This CDR3 contains 16 residues. The chain's CDR3 is CASSVEGGRAEDTQYF. CDR3 in DNA: TGTGCCAGCAGCGTAGAAGGCGGGAGGGCCGAAGATACGCAGTATTTT.

On this clone itself: One end of the junction fails to match germline, which may point to a read error. The rearrangement links TRBV19 to TRBJ1-1, with D perhaps TRBD1 (5 bases). Looked up from germline, CDR1 is LNHDA and CDR2 is SQIVND (reference sequence). CDR3 size: 14 residues. CDR3 residues: CASRIGQVNTEAFF. The CDR3 nucleotides are TGTGCCAGTAGGATAGGACAAGTGAACACTGAAGCTTTCTTT.

The chain recombines TRBV10-3 with TRBJ2-5; perhaps TRBD1 as D (6 bases). Looked up from germline, CDR1 is ENHRY and CDR2 is SYGVKD. The V gene lost 3 bases and the J gene lost 5 bases, with 16 bases spanning the gap. The CDR3 runs to 15 residues. The CDR3 bases are TGTGCCATCAGTGAACACAGGGAAGGGCGGGAGACCCAGTACTTC. This encodes CAISEHREGRETQYF.

This clone was observed once. The rearrangement uses TRBV6-5 and TRBJ1-1, with a weak D call TRBD1 (6 bases). Looked up from germline, CDR1 is MNHEY and CDR2 is SVGAGI. V was cut by 7 bases and J by 7 bases, with 19 bases left in between. CDR3 length: 14 amino acids. The CDR3 nucleotides read TGTGCCAGCATCCTGGGGGGGCCGGGACTTGAAGCTTTCTTT. As protein: CASILGGPGLEAFF.

The V gene is TRBV3-1 (or the pseudogene TRBV3-2), the J gene TRBJ2-3; 12 bases match TRBD2. The CDR3 is 18 residues long. V shed 0 bases, J shed 1 base, and the junction held 5 bases outside the gene matches. Germline lookup yields CDR1 LGHDT and CDR2 YNNKEL (reference sequence). The DNA of the CDR3 is TGTGCCAGCAGCCAAGAGAGACTAGCGGGAGTGGGCACAGATACGCAGTATTTT. This sequence encodes CASSQERLAGVGTDTQYF.

The chain carries TRBV7-8 and TRBJ1-5; 11 nucleotides agree with TRBD1. This CDR3 has 15 residues. V dropped 0 bases and J dropped 7; count of bases not matched to a gene: 2. Germline V gene data show CDR1 as SGHVS and CDR2 as FQNEAQ. The CDR3 sequence is CASSLAGQGAQPQHF. In DNA, the CDR3 is TGTGCCAGCAGCTTAGCCGGACAGGGGGCCCAGCCCCAGCATTTT.

CDR3 sequence (DNA): TGTGCCAGCAGCTGGGCCCTTGGACAGACAAACTATGGCTACACCTTC. Encoded protein: CASSWALGQTNYGYTF. This chain joins TRBV5-4 and TRBJ1-2; a weak D match, TRBD1 (6 bases). The CDR3 covers 16 residues. V was shortened by 3 bases and J by 2 bases, with 17 bases between the two germline ends. From germline, CDR1 is SGHNT and CDR2 YYREEE (reference sequence).

The chain carries TRBV4-2 and TRBJ2-1; 10 bases match TRBD2. Germline values: CDR1 LGHNA, CDR2 YNFKEQ. The CDR3 runs 19 residues. V shed 1 base and J 0 bases; nucleotides not matched to a gene: 9. The CDR3 DNA follows: TGTGCCAGCAGCCAAGCCGGGACTAGCGCAACCACCTCCTACAATGAGCAGTTCTTC. As protein: CASSQAGTSATTSYNEQFF.

CDR3 nucleotides: TGTGCCAGCTCACCACTGGAGGGCGGGAGGGCCGGAAATGAGCAGTTCTTC. The encoded protein is CASSPLEGGRAGNEQFF. The chain joins TRBV18 to TRBJ2-1, with 9 bases that match TRBD2. This CDR3 has 17 residues. Germline V gene sequence: CDR1 KGHSH, CDR2 LQKENI. V gave up 1 base and J gave up 7 bases; unmatched junction bases: 11.

In this sample, this clone turned up once. The gene calls are TRBV6-2 or TRBV6-3 and TRBJ2-7; D is possibly TRBD2 (5 bases). Germline-derived CDR1 and CDR2 are MNHEY and SVGEGT. The CDR3 is made up of 16 amino acids. Trimming pared 1 base from V and 0 bases from J, leaving 13 bases between. CDR3 DNA sequence: TGTGCCAGCAGTTACTGGCCGGGGAAGAGCTCCTACGAGCAGTACTTC. Protein sequence: CASSYWPGKSSYEQYF.

The rearrangement joins TRBV15 to TRBJ1-2; no firm D call. The CDR3 runs to 13 residues. Germline assignment: CDR1 LNHNV and CDR2 YYDKDF (reference sequence). V dropped 0 bases and J dropped 4 bases, with 6 bases sitting between them. The chain's CDR3 is CATSRDRSYGYTF. CDR3 nucleotides: TGTGCCACCAGCAGAGACAGGTCCTATGGCTACACCTTC.

This clone has only one observation. V and J are TRBV21-1 and TRBJ2-2; TRBD2 is the table's D call and was not checked against the DNA. TRBV21-1 is a known pseudogene. CDR3 length: 17 amino acids. The CDR3 DNA is TGTGCCAGCAGCAAAGCGCTCAGCGGGGCGAACACCGGGGAGCTGTTTTTT. Translation: CASSKALSGANTGELFF.

J is TRBJ2-7 and V is TRBV6-6; tentatively, D is TRBD2 (6 bases). CDR1 is MNHNY, CDR2 SVGAGI, per germline (reference sequence). Between the trimmed V and J ends, which lost 6 bases and 2 bases, there was a span of 17 bases. The CDR3 loop spans 15 amino acids. The CDR3 loop reads CASSPGGGTAYEQYF. For the CDR3, the DNA is TGTGCCAGCAGCCCCGGCGGCGGGACGGCCTACGAGCAGTACTTC.

The chain joins TRBV3-1 (or the pseudogene TRBV3-2) to TRBJ2-7, with a weak D call TRBD2 (5 bases). CDR1 and CDR2 (germline): LGHDT, YNNKEL (reference sequence). This CDR3 region has 14 residues. The V and J ends lost 0 bases and 9 bases respectively, with 15 bases between them. CDR3 coding DNA: TGTGCCAGCAGCCAAGATAGAGCGGCTTCGGGGCAGTACTTC. Translated: CASSQDRAASGQYF.

A single count supports this clone. The CDR3 loop reads CATSYGVGPGELFF. The CDR3 nucleotides are TGTGCCACATCCTACGGGGTTGGGCCCGGGGAGCTGTTTTTT. The chain is built from TRBV2 and TRBJ2-2, with D perhaps TRBD2 (5 bases). The germline V gene has CDR1 SNHLY and CDR2 FYNNEI. The CDR3 is 14 amino acids. V lost 10 bases and J lost 6, with 18 bases in between.

The chain combines TRBV4-3 with TRBJ2-7, with 7 bases lining up with TRBD2. Germline loops: CDR1 LGHNA, CDR2 YSLEER. The V and J ends lost 1 base and 2 bases, in that order; junction bases with no gene match: 11. The CDR3 has 17 amino acids. This chain's CDR3 is CASSQAPGRGFTYEQYF. The CDR3 DNA is TGCGCCAGCAGCCAAGCCCCAGGGCGGGGGTTTACCTACGAGCAGTACTTC.

The chain joins TRBV19 to TRBJ1-4; weak D call: TRBD1 (5 bases). V lost 5 bases and J 7 bases, leaving 14 bases between the germline ends. The CDR3 runs 14 residues. Germline V lookup: CDR1 LNHDA, CDR2 SQIVND (reference sequence). CDR3 sequence (DNA): TGTGCCAGTAGTCTCCGAGCGGGGGGTGAAAAACTGTTTTTT. This sequence encodes CASSLRAGGEKLFF.

This clone was detected only once. The chain combines TRBV6-5 with TRBJ2-1, with TRBD2 matching over 8 bases. V lost 2 bases to trimming and J lost 7 bases; unmatched junction nucleotides: 7. This CDR3 has 15 residues. Germline-derived CDR1 and CDR2 are MNHEY and SVGAGI. CDR3 region: CASSYTSGSLNEQFF. CDR3 DNA: TGTGCCAGCAGTTACACTAGCGGAAGCTTAAATGAGCAGTTCTTC.

V is TRBV6-2 or TRBV6-3 and J is TRBJ2-1; 9 bases fit TRBD2. Germline loops: CDR1 MNHEY, CDR2 SVGEGT. Unmatched junction bases numbered 12, after V lost 5 bases and J lost 4 bases. CDR3 size: 17 residues. This CDR3 is CASSLEALAGLYNEQFF. The CDR3 nucleotides read TGTGCCAGCAGTCTCGAGGCTCTAGCGGGACTATACAATGAGCAGTTCTTC.

The rearrangement links TRBV29-1 to TRBJ1-2; 10 bases fit TRBD1. The CDR3 length is 14 residues. Germline V gene sequence: CDR1 SQVTM, CDR2 ANQGSEA. V shed 2 bases, J shed 8 bases, and the junction held 8 bases outside the gene matches. CDR3 sequence: CSVETLRTGGGYTF. CDR3 coding DNA: TGCAGCGTTGAAACTCTTCGGACAGGGGGAGGCTACACCTTC.

This clone was counted a few times. Here the CDR3 reads CASSLSEANTGELFF. DNA for the CDR3: TGCGCCAGCAGCTTAAGCGAGGCGAACACCGGGGAGCTGTTTTTT. This sequence joins TRBV5-1 and TRBJ2-2; D gene uncertain. This CDR3 region has 15 residues. Germline values: CDR1 SGHRS, CDR2 YFSETQ. Between the trimmed V and J ends, which lost 2 bases and 0 bases, there was a span of 8 bases. The full variable domain, in which reference TRBV5-1 and TRBJ2-2 provide the parts outside the CDR3, is KAGVTQTPRYLIKTRGQQVTLSCSPISGHRSVSWYQQTPGQGLQFLFEYFSETQRNKGNFPGRFSGRQFSNSRSEMNVSTLELGDSALYLCASSLSEANTGELFFGEGSRLTVL.

The CDR3 protein is CASSSSGSGYF. The CDR3 region has the DNA TGTGCCAGCAGTTCGAGCGGGAGTGGGTACTTC. The chain uses TRBV12-3 or TRBV12-4 and TRBJ2-7, with 8 positions matching TRBD2. The CDR3 totals 11 residues. V shed 4 bases, J shed 12 bases, and the junction held 5 bases outside the gene matches.

J is TRBJ1-5 and V is TRBV18; the match to TRBD1 covers 11 bases. This CDR3 region has 14 residues. J was trimmed by 8 bases and V by 4 bases; bases with no gene match: 4. The V gene's germline CDR1 is KGHSH and CDR2 LQKENI. CDR3 sequence: CASSLGQGAKPQHF. The CDR3 DNA reads as TGTGCCAGCTCACTAGGACAGGGGGCGAAGCCCCAGCATTTT.